Given below is one T cell receptor (beta chain) in context. This CDR3 contains 15 residues. CDR1 is SNHLY, CDR2 FYNNEI, per germline. V was shortened by 3 bases and J by 4 bases, with 13 bases between the two germline ends. Assay used: immunoSEQ multiplex PCR; TCRdb lists only in-frame clones, some missing. The repertoire holds over 45,000 clones, with 75% to 90% as singletons. The data belong to a study of T cell changes during pregnancy in multiple sclerosis. The J gene is TRBJ1-3, the V gene TRBV2; D gene unclear. The input for sequencing was peripheral blood, taken after pregnancy. This clonotype originated in a female donor with multiple sclerosis, enrolled in a pregnancy study. CDR3 nucleotides: TGTGCCAGCAGTGATCAGGTGGCAGTCGGAAACACCATATATTTT. It translates to CASSDQVAVGNTIYF. The full variable domain, its missing parts supplied by reference TRBV2 and TRBJ1-3, is EPEVTQTPSHQVTQMGQEVILRCVPISNHLYFYWYRQILGQKVEFLVSFYNNEISEKSEIFDDQFSVERPDGSNFTLKIRSTKLEDSAMYFCASSDQVAVGNTIYFGEGSWLTVV.